The sequence of this TCR beta chain was determined in a study of T cells in Graves' hyperthyroidism and ophthalmopathy. For the study at large: Peripheral blood was obtained at initial diagnosis, preceding any treatment. Study-wide points: In the analysis, a 13 V-J model separated ophthalmopathy from stable hyperthyroidism.

Many counts were recorded for this clonotype. Antigen: not known. Template material for amplifying TCR beta CDR3 regions consisted of RNA transcripts. TCR CDR3 underwent first-round RT-PCR with the HTBI primer set. Each CDR3 protein gets one entry after TCRdb re-called the multiplex PCR reads with MiXCR. The sample holds about 290,000 distinct CDR3 sequences; roughly 13% are singletons and the top ten take less than 8%. The sequence was obtained from a middle-aged woman with Graves' hyperthyroidism. Sequencing used blood.

CDR3 protein: CASSQEGFGNIQYF. The CDR3 region has the DNA TGTGCCAGCAGCCAAGAGGGTTTTGGAAACATTCAGTACTTC. The chain uses TRBV3-1 and TRBJ2-4; no firm D call. The CDR3 loop spans 14 amino acids. The V end was cut by 0 bases, the J end by 6 bases, with 9 bases between. The germline CDR1 and CDR2 sequences are LGHDT and YNNKEL (reference sequence).